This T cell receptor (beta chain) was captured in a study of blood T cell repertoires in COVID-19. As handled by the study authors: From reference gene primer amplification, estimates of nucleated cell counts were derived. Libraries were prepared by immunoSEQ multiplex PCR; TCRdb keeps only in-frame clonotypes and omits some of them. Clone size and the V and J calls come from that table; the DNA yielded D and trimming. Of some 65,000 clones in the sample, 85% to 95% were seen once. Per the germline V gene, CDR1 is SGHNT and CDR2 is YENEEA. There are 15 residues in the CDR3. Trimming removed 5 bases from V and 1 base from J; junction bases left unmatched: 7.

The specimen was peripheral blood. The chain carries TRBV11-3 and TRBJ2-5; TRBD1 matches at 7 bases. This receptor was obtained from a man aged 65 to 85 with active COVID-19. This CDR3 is CASSNPQGTQETQYF. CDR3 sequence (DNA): TGTGCCAGCAGCAATCCACAGGGGACCCAAGAGACCCAGTACTTC.